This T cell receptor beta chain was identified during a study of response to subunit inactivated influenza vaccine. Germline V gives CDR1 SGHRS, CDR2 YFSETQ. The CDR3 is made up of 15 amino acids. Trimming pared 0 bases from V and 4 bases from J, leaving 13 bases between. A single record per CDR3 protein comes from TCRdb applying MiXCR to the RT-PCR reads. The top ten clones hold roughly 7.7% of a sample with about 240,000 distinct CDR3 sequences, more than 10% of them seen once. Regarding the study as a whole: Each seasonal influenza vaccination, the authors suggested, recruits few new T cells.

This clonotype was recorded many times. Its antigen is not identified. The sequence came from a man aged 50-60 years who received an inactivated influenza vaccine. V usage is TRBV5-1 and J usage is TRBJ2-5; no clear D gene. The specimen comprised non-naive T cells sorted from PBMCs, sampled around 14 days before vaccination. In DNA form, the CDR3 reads TGCGCCAGCAGCTTGGAGCCAGACCCCACAGAGACCCAGTACTTC. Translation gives CASSLEPDPTETQYF.